What follows are 23 T cell receptor beta chains derived from one specimen sequenced in a study of tumor and adjacent non-tumor tissue in lung cancer. A modified ARM-PCR protocol with three rounds of nested PCR amplified TCRbeta. One entry per CDR3 protein results from TCRdb running MiXCR on the multiplex PCR reads. The sample consists of tens of thousands of distinct CDR3 sequences, 61% of them appearing once. RNA was extracted from bulk tissue without any cell sorting. More than 3 cm separated this lung sample from the edge of the tumor. The source material was distant non-tumor lung tissue. The source is a man between 65 and 80 years old with non-small cell lung cancer.

This clonotype was found many times. The V call is TRBV20-1, the J call TRBJ2-7, with D unclear. The CDR3 is made up of 10 amino acids. V lost 6 bases to trimming and J lost 6 bases, with 9 bases between them. The germline CDR1 and CDR2 sequences are DFQATT and SNEGSKA (reference sequence). As DNA, the CDR3 is TGCAGTGCCAGGAAGAGCGAGCAGTACTTC. Amino acid sequence: CSARKSEQYF.

This clonotype has a single count. The junction differs from germline at one of its ends, possibly a read error. The chain links TRBV11-2 to TRBJ2-6; 8 bases line up with TRBD2. There are 17 residues in the CDR3. CDR1 SGHAT and CDR2 FQNNGV come from the germline V gene. CDR3 nucleotide sequence: TGTACCAGAAGCTCCCGGGGGGGTAGCTCTAGGGCCAACGTCCTGGCTTTC. Protein: CTRSSRGGSSRANVLAF.

Of note for this clonotype: A much larger clone lies a single base off, so this may be a read error. The rearrangement uses TRBV29-1 and TRBJ2-1; no reliable D call. Trimming stripped 8 bases from V and 9 bases from J, with 17 bases between. The CDR3 contains 12 residues. Germline V gives CDR1 SQVTM, CDR2 ANQGSEA. The CDR3 here is CSINSLATEQFF. The CDR3 nucleotides read TGCAGCATTAACTCTTTGGCGACTGAGCAGTTCTTC.

This clonotype came up many times. CDR3: CASSQVGSPSAGFF. For the CDR3, the DNA is TGTGCCAGCAGCCAAGTAGGGAGCCCCTCGGCCGGGTTCTTC. The chain links TRBV14 to TRBJ2-1, with TRBD2 as a possible D gene (5 bases). The CDR3 spans 14 residues. V was cut by 1 base and J by 15 bases, with 19 bases left in between. Germline V gives CDR1 SGHDN, CDR2 FVKESK. Full variable domain (missing parts from reference TRBV14 and TRBJ2-1): EAGVTQFPSHSVIEKGQTVTLRCDPISGHDNLYWYRRVMGKEIKFLLHFVKESKQDESGMPNNRFLAERTGGTYSTLKVQPAELEDSGVYFCASSQVGSPSAGFFGPGTRLTVL.

This clonotype was detected only a few times. The V and J genes are TRBV11-3 and TRBJ2-3; possibly TRBD2 for D (5 bases). The CDR3 totals 12 residues. CDR1 and CDR2 (germline): SGHNT, YENEEA. The CDR3 loop is CISSNPGNTQYF. In DNA form, the CDR3 reads TGTATCAGCAGTAACCCGGGGAATACGCAGTATTTT.

The chain joins TRBV5-1 to TRBJ1-2, with unresolved D. Trimming left V 0 bases short and J 6 bases short, with 9 bases between. This CDR3 comprises 13 residues. CDR1 and CDR2 from the germline V gene are SGHRS and YFSETQ. The CDR3 DNA reads TGCGCCAGCAGCTTGGATTCGGGAGATGGCTACACCTTC. Its protein is CASSLDSGDGYTF.

This clonotype was counted at least ten times. The chain has TRBV5-4 and TRBJ1-4; possibly TRBD1 for D (6 bases). V was shortened by 4 bases and J by 12 bases, with 19 bases between the two germline ends. This CDR3 comprises 14 residues. Germline assignment: CDR1 SGHNT and CDR2 YYREEE (reference sequence). CDR3 nucleotide sequence: TGTGCCAGCAGCAATGGGGGGCTGCGGAGGGAACTGTTTTTT. Its translation is CASSNGGLRRELFF. Complete variable domain (other parts from reference TRBV5-4 and TRBJ1-4): ETGVTQSPTHLIKTRGQQVTLRCSSQSGHNTVSWYQQALGQGPQFIFQYYREEENGRGNFPPRFSGLQFPNYSSELNVNALELDDSALYLCASSNGGLRRELFFGSGTQLSVL.

J is TRBJ2-7 and V is TRBV10-3, with D possibly TRBD1 on 6 matching bases. CDR1 is ENHRY, CDR2 SYGVKD, per germline. This CDR3 contains 12 residues. The CDR3 bases are TGTACCACAGGGAAGGTAAATTACGAGCAGTACTTC. Protein: CTTGKVNYEQYF.

In this sample, this clonotype turned up once. J is TRBJ2-1 and V is TRBV24-1, with a possible D match to TRBD1 (6 bases). V was cut by 5 bases and J by 7 bases, with 20 bases left in between. CDR3 size: 16 residues. The germline gives CDR1 KGHDR, CDR2 SFDVKD. CDR3 bases: TGTGCCACCAGTGGACGGACAGCCAAGGGGTGGAATGAGCAGTTCTTC. Translated, it gives CATSGRTAKGWNEQFF.

The CDR3 bases are TGTGCCTGGGGCCCCCCCGGGACAGGGACAAAGACCCAGTACTTC. The encoded protein is CAWGPPGTGTKTQYF. V gene TRBV30 combines with J gene TRBJ2-5; 9 bases are a match to TRBD1. V lost 5 bases, J lost 6 bases, and 13 bases stayed unmatched. CDR1 and CDR2 (germline): GTSNPN, SVGIG (reference sequence). The length of the CDR3 is 15 residues. Based on the CDR3 plus reference TRBV30 and TRBJ2-5, the full variable domain is SQTIHQWPATLVQPVGSPLSLECTVEGTSNPNLYWYRQAAGRGLQLLFYSVGIGQISSEVPQNLSASRPQDRQFILSSKKLLLSDSGFYLCAWGPPGTGTKTQYFGPGTRLLVL.

This clonotype was observed many times. A much larger clone differs by one base, so this may be a read error. V gene TRBV11-2 combines with J gene TRBJ2-7, with 8 bases matching TRBD1. Germline loops: CDR1 SGHAT, CDR2 FQNNGV. This CDR3 has 13 residues. The CDR3 is CASSRTGPYEQDF. CDR3 DNA sequence: TGTGCCAGCAGCAGGACAGGGCCCTACGAGCAGGACTTC.

This clonotype appeared many times. CDR3 nucleotide sequence: TGTGCCAGCACGGACAGGGGGCGAAATCAGCCCCAGCATTTT. It is translated as CASTDRGRNQPQHF. The V gene is TRBV6-1, the J gene TRBJ1-5; 11 bases fit TRBD1. V was clipped by 7 bases and J by 4 bases; unmatched bases: 3. CDR1 is MNHNS, CDR2 SASEGT, per germline. The CDR3 spans 14 residues.

A word on this clonotype: This may be a read error: a much more frequent sequence differs by one nucleotide. The rearrangement joins TRBV5-1 to TRBJ2-5; 9 positions match TRBD2. From germline, CDR1 is SGHRS and CDR2 YFSETQ. The CDR3 spans 15 residues. The CDR3 bases are TGCGCCAGCAGCTTGGAAGGCGGGGGGGCCGAGACCCAGCACTTC. Translation gives CASSLEGGGAETQHF.

In the case of this clonotype: Since no conserved phenylalanine or tryptophan closes the CDR3, a read error is the likely cause. J is TRBJ2-3 and V is TRBV30; D is perhaps TRBD2 (7 bases). This CDR3 comprises 15 residues. Trimming pared 3 bases from V and 2 bases from J, leaving 15 bases between. In germline, CDR1 is GTSNPN, CDR2 SVGIG (reference sequence). CDR3 in DNA: TGTGCCTGGAGCGGGGGGACATCTTCCACAGATACGCAGTATTCT. It yields the protein CAWSGGTSSTDTQYS.

On this clonotype: A much larger clone differs from this one at a single base, so this may be a read error. The J gene is TRBJ2-7, the V gene TRBV12-3 or TRBV12-4, with 7 positions matching TRBD1. V was clipped by 3 bases and J by 2 bases; unmatched bases: 4. CDR3 length: 14 amino acids. The CDR3 region is CASSLGTEAYEQYF. In DNA, the CDR3 is TGTGCCAGCAGTTTGGGGACAGAGGCCTACGAGCAGTACTTC.

The J gene is TRBJ2-1, the V gene TRBV11-1, with 7 positions matching TRBD2. V shed 5 bases, J shed 8 bases, and the junction held 9 bases outside the gene matches. The germline gives CDR1 SGHAT, CDR2 FQDESV (reference sequence). The CDR3 loop spans 14 amino acids. CDR3: CASSALADSDEQFF. CDR3 DNA sequence: TGTGCCAGCAGCGCGCTAGCGGACTCAGATGAGCAGTTCTTC.

In regard to this clonotype: Just one base apart from a much larger clone, this may be a read error. The J gene is TRBJ1-5, the V gene TRBV5-1; D remains unclear. CDR3 length equals 15 residues. Germline V gene lookup returns CDR1 SGHRS and CDR2 YFSETQ. The CDR3 reads CVSSLGNQSNQPQHF. The CDR3 DNA reads TGCGTCAGCAGCTTGGGCAACCAAAGCAATCAGCCCCAGCATTTT.

There are many counts of this clonotype. J is TRBJ1-1 and V is TRBV5-6, with D possibly being TRBD1 (5 bases). This CDR3 region has 13 residues. Germline V gives CDR1 SGHDT, CDR2 YYEEEE. The V end was cut by 4 bases, the J end by 6 bases, with 13 bases between. The CDR3, as DNA: TGTGCCAGCAGCCTGGTGGCAGGGCCTGAAGCTTTCTTT. This gives the protein CASSLVAGPEAFF.

Worth noting for this clonotype: The CDR3 carries no conserved terminal phenylalanine or tryptophan, so it likely arises from a read error. The J gene is TRBJ2-1, the V gene TRBV10-3, with D perhaps given as TRBD1 or TRBD2 (5 bases each). This CDR3 region has 16 residues. Germline V gives CDR1 ENHRY, CDR2 SYGVKD. V was clipped by 5 bases and J by 7 bases, with 21 bases between them. CDR3 in DNA: TGTGCCATCAGTCCTACCAGTGGCAGGGAGAATAATGAGCAGTTCCTC. This gives the protein CAISPTSGRENNEQFL.

This clonotype was counted once. Germline is not matched at one junction end, which may reflect a read error. The V gene is TRBV4-2, the J gene TRBJ2-3; D may be TRBD2 (6 bases). There are 16 residues in the CDR3. Per germline, CDR1 LGHNA and CDR2 YNFKEQ. DNA for the CDR3: TGTGTCAGCAGCCAAGAAGGGCAGGGAGGCACAGATAAGCAGTATTTT. It yields the protein CVSSQEGQGGTDKQYF.

This chain joins TRBV4-1 and TRBJ2-5; 13 positions match TRBD2. Germline V CDR1 and CDR2: MGHRA, YSYEKL. CDR3 length: 15 amino acids. The ends lost 6 bases at V and 5 bases at J; junction bases unmatched: 6. The CDR3 loop reads CASRHTSGGAETQYF. CDR3 nucleotide sequence: TGCGCCAGCAGGCATACTAGCGGGGGGGCGGAGACCCAGTACTTC.

On this clonotype itself: A much larger clone lies a single base off, so this may be a read error. This sequence joins TRBV10-3 and TRBJ2-1; 9 nucleotides align to TRBD1. CDR3 length equals 15 residues. Germline CDR1 and CDR2: ENHRY and SYGVKD. The CDR3 reads CVISDHRGQINEQFF. The CDR3 region has the DNA TGTGTCATCAGTGATCACAGGGGGCAAATCAATGAGCAGTTCTTC.

V is TRBV5-1 and J is TRBJ1-4, with a possible D match to TRBD1 (6 bases). CDR3 length: 15 amino acids. V was pared by 6 bases and J by 6 bases, with 18 bases between. Germline CDR1 and CDR2: SGHRS and YFSETQ. The DNA of the CDR3 is TGCGCCAGCAACTCCCAAAACGGGGGCCATGAAAAACTGTTTTTT. Translation gives CASNSQNGGHEKLFF.